This record covers a single T cell receptor (beta chain). The data are from a study of blood T cell repertoires in COVID-19. Across the whole study: Researchers got acute and convalescent COVID-19 samples from the United States, Italy and Spain. Sources were T cells, B-cell-depleted T cells, or PBMCs; the material itself was cDNA or gDNA.

Original processing notes: Counts of nucleated cells, estimated from reference gene primer amplification, were obtained. Sequencing used immunoSEQ multiplex PCR; TCRdb keeps in-frame clones, though not all of them. The D gene and trimming were derived from the DNA, and the V and J assignments and clone size from that table. The sample lists under 200,000 clones, 75% to 90% occurring once. CDR1 and CDR2 from the germline V gene are MNHEY and SMNVEV (reference sequence). The length of the CDR3 is 14 residues. V was clipped by 3 bases and J by 12 bases; unmatched bases: 10. The J gene is TRBJ2-1, the V gene TRBV27; 8 bases match TRBD1. This TCR was sampled from a man in his 60s with acute or convalescent COVID-19. Sequencing was performed on peripheral blood. CDR3 DNA: TGTGCCAGCAGTTTCCCCTCCCAGGGGGCAGGGCAGTTCTTC. Protein sequence: CASSFPSQGAGQFF.